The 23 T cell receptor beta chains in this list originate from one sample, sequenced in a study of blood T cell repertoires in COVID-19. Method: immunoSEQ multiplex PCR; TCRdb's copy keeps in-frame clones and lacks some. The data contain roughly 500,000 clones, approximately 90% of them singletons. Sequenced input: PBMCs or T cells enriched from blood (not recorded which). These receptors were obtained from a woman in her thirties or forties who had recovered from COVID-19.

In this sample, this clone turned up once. The CDR3 region has the DNA TGTGCCAGCAGCTTAGACCTTCTGGGGGCGCGAGGCTACACCTTC. Translating it yields CASSLDLLGARGYTF. This chain connects TRBV7-9 to TRBJ1-2, with D perhaps matching TRBD1 (6 bases). This CDR3 has 15 amino acids. V shed 1 base and J shed 8 bases, with 17 bases lying between them. Germline values: CDR1 SEHNR, CDR2 FQNEAQ (reference sequence). The variable domain in full, completed from reference TRBV7-9 and TRBJ1-2, reads DTGVSQNPRHKITKRGQNVTFRCDPISEHNRLYWYRQTLGQGPEFLTYFQNEAQLEKSRLLSDRFSAERPKGSFSTLEIQRTEQGDSAMYLCASSLDLLGARGYTFGSGTRLTVV.

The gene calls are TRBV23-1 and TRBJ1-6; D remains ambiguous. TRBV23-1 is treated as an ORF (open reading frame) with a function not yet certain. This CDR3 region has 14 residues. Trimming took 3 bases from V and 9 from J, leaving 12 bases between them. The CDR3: CASSQATFPSPLHF. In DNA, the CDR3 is TGCGCCAGCAGTCAGGCGACTTTCCCTTCACCCCTCCACTTT.

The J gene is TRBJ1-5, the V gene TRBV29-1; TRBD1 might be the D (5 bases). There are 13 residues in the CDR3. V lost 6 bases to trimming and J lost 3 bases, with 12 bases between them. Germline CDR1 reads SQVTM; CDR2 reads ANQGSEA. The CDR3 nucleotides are TGCAGCGTCGGTGACAGAAACAATCAGCCCCAGCATTTT. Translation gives CSVGDRNNQPQHF.

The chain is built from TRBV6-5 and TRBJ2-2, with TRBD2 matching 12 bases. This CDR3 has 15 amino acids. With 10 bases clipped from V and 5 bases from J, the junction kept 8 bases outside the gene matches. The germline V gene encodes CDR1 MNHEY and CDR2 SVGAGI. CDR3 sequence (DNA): TGTGCCACCGGGACTAGCGGGTATCATACCGGGGAGCTGTTTTTT. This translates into CATGTSGYHTGELFF.

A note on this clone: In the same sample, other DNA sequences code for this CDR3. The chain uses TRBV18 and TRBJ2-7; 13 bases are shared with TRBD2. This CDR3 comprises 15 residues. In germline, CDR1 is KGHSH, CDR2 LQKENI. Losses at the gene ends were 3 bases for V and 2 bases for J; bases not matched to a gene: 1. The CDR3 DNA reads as TGTGCCAGCTCACCGGGACTAGCGGGGACCTACGAGCAGTACTTC. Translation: CASSPGLAGTYEQYF.

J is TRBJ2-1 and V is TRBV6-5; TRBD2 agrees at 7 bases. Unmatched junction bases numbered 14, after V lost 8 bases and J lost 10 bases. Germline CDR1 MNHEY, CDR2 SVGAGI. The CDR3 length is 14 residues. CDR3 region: CASYTIREGPEQFF. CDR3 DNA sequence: TGTGCCAGCTATACCATCAGGGAGGGGCCGGAGCAGTTCTTC.

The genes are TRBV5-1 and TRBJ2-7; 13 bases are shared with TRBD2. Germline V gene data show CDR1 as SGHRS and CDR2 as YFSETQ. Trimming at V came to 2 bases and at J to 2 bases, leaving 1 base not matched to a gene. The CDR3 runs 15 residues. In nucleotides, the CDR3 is TGCGCCAGCAGCTTTACTAGCGGGAGGGCCTACGAGCAGTACTTC. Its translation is CASSFTSGRAYEQYF.

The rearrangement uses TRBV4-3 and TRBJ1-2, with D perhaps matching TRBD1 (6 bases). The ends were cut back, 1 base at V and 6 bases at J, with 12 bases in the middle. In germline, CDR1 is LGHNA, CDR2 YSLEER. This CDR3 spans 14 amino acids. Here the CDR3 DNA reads TGCGCCAGCAGCCAAGTGGGGGGGCGCGATGGCTACACCTTC. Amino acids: CASSQVGGRDGYTF.

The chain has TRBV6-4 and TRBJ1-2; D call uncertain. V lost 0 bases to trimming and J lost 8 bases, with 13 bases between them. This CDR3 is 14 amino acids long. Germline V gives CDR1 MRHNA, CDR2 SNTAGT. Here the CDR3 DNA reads TGTGCCAGCAGTGACTCGGGAGGGTCGGAGGGCTACACCTTC. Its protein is CASSDSGGSEGYTF.

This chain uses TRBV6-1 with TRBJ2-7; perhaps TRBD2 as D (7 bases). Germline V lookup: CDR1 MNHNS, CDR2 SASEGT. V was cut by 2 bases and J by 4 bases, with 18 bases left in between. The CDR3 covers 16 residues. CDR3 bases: TGTGCCAGCAGTGAATCGCCTAGCGGAGGGGGGTACGAGCAGTACTTC. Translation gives CASSESPSGGGYEQYF.

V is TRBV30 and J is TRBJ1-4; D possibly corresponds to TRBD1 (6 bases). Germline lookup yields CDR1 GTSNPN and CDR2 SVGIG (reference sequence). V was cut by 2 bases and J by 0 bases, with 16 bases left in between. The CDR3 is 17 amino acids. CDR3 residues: CAWSPPGDFSTNEKLFF. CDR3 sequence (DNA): TGTGCCTGGAGTCCCCCAGGGGATTTTTCAACTAATGAAAAACTGTTTTTT.

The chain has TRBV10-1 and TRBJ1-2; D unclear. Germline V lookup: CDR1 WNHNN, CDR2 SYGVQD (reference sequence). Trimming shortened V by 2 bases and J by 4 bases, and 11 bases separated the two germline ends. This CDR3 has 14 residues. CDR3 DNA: TGCGCCAGCAGTGAGACCGGGATCGGCTATGGCTACACCTTC. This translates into CASSETGIGYGYTF.

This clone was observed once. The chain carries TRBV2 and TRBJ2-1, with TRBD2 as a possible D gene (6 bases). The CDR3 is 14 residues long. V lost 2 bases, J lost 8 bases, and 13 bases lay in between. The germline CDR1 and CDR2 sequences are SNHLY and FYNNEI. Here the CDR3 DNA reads TGTGCCAGCAGTGAATTTTCGGGAGTTTATGAGCAGTTCTTC. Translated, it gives CASSEFSGVYEQFF. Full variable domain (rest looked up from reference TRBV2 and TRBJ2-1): EPEVTQTPSHQVTQMGQEVILRCVPISNHLYFYWYRQILGQKVEFLVSFYNNEISEKSEIFDDQFSVERPDGSNFTLKIRSTKLEDSAMYFCASSEFSGVYEQFFGPGTRLTVL.

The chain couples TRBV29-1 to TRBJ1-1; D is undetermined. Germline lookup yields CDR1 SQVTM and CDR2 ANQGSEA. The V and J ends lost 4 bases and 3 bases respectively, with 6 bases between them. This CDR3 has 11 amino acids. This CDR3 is CSVAVYTEAFF. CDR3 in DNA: TGCAGCGTTGCTGTTTACACTGAAGCTTTCTTT.

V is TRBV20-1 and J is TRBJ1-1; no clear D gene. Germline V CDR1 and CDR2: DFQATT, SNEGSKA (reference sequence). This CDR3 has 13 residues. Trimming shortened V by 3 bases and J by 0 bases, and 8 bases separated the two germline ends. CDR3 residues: CSASTDMNTEAFF. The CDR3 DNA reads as TGCAGTGCTAGTACAGACATGAACACTGAAGCTTTCTTT.

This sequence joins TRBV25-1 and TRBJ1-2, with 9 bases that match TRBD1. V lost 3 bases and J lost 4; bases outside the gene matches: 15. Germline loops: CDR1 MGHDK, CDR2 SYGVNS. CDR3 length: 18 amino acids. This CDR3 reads CASSDQHPGTGLCYGYTF. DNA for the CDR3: TGTGCCAGCAGTGACCAGCACCCCGGGACAGGGTTATGCTATGGCTACACCTTC.

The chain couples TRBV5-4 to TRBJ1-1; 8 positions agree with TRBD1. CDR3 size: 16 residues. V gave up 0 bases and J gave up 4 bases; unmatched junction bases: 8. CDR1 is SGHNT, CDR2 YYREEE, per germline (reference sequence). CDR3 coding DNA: TGTGCCAGCAGCTTGGGGACAGGGAAATCGATCACTGAAGCTTTCTTT. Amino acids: CASSLGTGKSITEAFF.

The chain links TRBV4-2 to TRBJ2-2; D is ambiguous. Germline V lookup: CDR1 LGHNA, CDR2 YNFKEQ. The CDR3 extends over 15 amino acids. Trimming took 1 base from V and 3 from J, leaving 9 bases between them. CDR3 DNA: TGTGCCAGCAGCCAAGGGGTTAGCCACACCGGGGAGCTGTTTTTT. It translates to CASSQGVSHTGELFF.

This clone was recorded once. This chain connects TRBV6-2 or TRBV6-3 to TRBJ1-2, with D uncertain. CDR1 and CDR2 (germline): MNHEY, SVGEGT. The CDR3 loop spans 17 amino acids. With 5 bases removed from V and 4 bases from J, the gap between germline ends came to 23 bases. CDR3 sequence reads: CASSPVQAQWMGYGYTF. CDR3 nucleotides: TGTGCCAGCAGTCCAGTTCAGGCACAGTGGATGGGCTATGGCTACACCTTC.

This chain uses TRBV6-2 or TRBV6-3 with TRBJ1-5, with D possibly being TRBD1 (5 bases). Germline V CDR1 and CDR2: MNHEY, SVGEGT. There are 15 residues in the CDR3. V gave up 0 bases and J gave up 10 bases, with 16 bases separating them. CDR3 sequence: CASSYSAQGIFPQHF. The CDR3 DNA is TGTGCCAGCAGTTACTCCGCTCAGGGTATTTTTCCCCAGCATTTT.

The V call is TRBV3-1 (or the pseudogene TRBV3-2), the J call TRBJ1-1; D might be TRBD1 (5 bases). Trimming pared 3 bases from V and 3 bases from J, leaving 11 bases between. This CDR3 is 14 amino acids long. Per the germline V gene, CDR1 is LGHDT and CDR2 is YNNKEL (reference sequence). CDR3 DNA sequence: TGTGCCAGCAGCCAGGACAAAGCAGACACTGAAGCTTTCTTT. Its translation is CASSQDKADTEAFF.

CDR3 DNA sequence: TGTGCTAGTGGAATTTCGACAGTACGGGACACCATATATTTT. This translates into CASGISTVRDTIYF. The chain has TRBV12-5 and TRBJ1-3; D is possibly TRBD1 (5 bases). The CDR3 length is 14 residues. Germline lookup yields CDR1 LGHNT and CDR2 FRNRAP. V lost 6 bases, J lost 8 bases, and 17 bases lay in between.

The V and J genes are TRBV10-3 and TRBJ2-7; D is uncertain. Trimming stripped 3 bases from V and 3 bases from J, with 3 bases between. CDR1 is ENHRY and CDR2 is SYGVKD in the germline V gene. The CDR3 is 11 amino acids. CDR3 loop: CAISDYYEQYF. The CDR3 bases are TGTGCCATCAGTGACTACTACGAGCAGTACTTC.